Listed here are 17 T cell receptor beta chains from one sample, sequenced in a study of technical replicates of blood from four donors. The protocol was immunoSEQ multiplex PCR, while the TCRdb copy is restricted to in-frame clones and leaves out a portion. The data contain about 82,000 clones, roughly 95% of them singletons. What was sequenced was T cells isolated from PBMCs. All receptors derive from a human donor in good health.

The chain employs TRBV9 and TRBJ2-7, with 7 bases aligning to TRBD2. Germline V gene sequence: CDR1 SGDLS, CDR2 YYNGEE. The CDR3 sequence is 17 residues long. V shed 4 bases and J 2 bases; nucleotides not matched to a gene: 15. CDR3 DNA: TGTGCCAGCAGCCCCCATGGGGTAGCGGGCCCGACCTACGAGCAGTACTTC. It is translated as CASSPHGVAGPTYEQYF. Complete variable domain (other parts from reference TRBV9 and TRBJ2-7): DSGVTQTPKHLITATGQRVTLRCSPRSGDLSVYWYQQSLDQGLQFLIQYYNGEERAKGNILERFSAQQFPDLHSELNLSSLELGDSALYFCASSPHGVAGPTYEQYFGPGTRLTVT.

The chain links TRBV19 to TRBJ2-7, with 10 bases matching TRBD1. The CDR3 runs 14 residues. With V trimmed by 4 bases and J by 6 bases, 6 bases remained unmatched. In germline, CDR1 is LNHDA, CDR2 SQIVND (reference sequence). The CDR3: CASSTGTGVGEQYF. CDR3 DNA sequence: TGTGCCAGTAGTACAGGGACAGGGGTTGGCGAGCAGTACTTC.

The chain recombines TRBV7-8 with TRBJ1-1; D gene uncertain. The CDR3 consists of 11 residues. Germline V gene sequence: CDR1 SGHVS, CDR2 FQNEAQ. Trimming removed 5 bases at V and 6 bases at J, with 7 bases between. In DNA, the CDR3 is TGTGCCAGCAGCCCCCTCTCTGAAGCTTTCTTT. Protein product: CASSPLSEAFF.

This chain connects TRBV7-3 to TRBJ2-1; D might be TRBD2 (6 bases). Per germline, CDR1 SGHTA and CDR2 FQGTGA. The CDR3 length is 16 residues. Trimming took 1 base from V and 4 from J, leaving 14 bases between them. CDR3 bases: TGTGCCAGCAGCTTAAGGCACGGGAGTGGGTACAATGAGCAGTTCTTC. It codes for CASSLRHGSGYNEQFF.

The chain uses TRBV5-1 and TRBJ2-7; no definite D call. V shed 4 bases and J shed 6 bases, with 20 bases lying between them. This CDR3 region has 15 residues. Germline V lookup: CDR1 SGHRS, CDR2 YFSETQ. CDR3 sequence reads: CASSSHLFLVGEQYF. The CDR3, as DNA: TGCGCCAGCAGCAGCCACCTCTTCCTAGTTGGCGAGCAGTACTTC.

CDR3 in amino acids: CASSTRTRSGTDTQYF. CDR3 DNA sequence: TGTGCCAGCAGTACTAGGACTAGGAGTGGGACAGATACGCAGTATTTT. The J gene is TRBJ2-3, the V gene TRBV27, with 7 bases lining up with TRBD2. The CDR3 totals 16 residues. The J segment lost 3 bases and the V segment lost 5 bases, leaving 11 bases of the junction unmatched. CDR1 and CDR2 from the germline V gene are MNHEY and SMNVEV (reference sequence).

The DNA for the CDR3 is TGTGCCAGCACGTCGGAGTCCTCAGTCAACTATGGCTACACCTTC. Protein sequence: CASTSESSVNYGYTF. This chain connects TRBV2 to TRBJ1-2; D is ambiguous. CDR3 length: 15 amino acids. Germline V gene data show CDR1 as SNHLY and CDR2 as FYNNEI. Trimming took 7 bases from V and 2 from J, leaving 17 bases between them. The variable domain in full, with the rest retrieved from reference TRBV2 and TRBJ1-2, is EPEVTQTPSHQVTQMGQEVILRCVPISNHLYFYWYRQILGQKVEFLVSFYNNEISEKSEIFDDQFSVERPDGSNFTLKIRSTKLEDSAMYFCASTSESSVNYGYTFGSGTRLTVV.

The J gene is TRBJ1-1, the V gene TRBV9; D is perhaps TRBD1 (6 bases). Per germline, CDR1 SGDLS and CDR2 YYNGEE. Trimming stripped 5 bases from V and 4 bases from J, with 12 bases between. This CDR3 contains 13 residues. The CDR3 coding sequence is TGTGCCAGCAGTCTAGGGGGGGGCACTGAAGCTTTCTTT. This gives the protein CASSLGGGTEAFF.

This chain connects TRBV5-1 to TRBJ2-2; TRBD1 is a possible D gene (5 bases). V lost 0 bases and J 3 bases, leaving 12 bases between the germline ends. CDR1 and CDR2 (germline): SGHRS, YFSETQ. The CDR3 has 16 residues. The CDR3 DNA sequence: TGCGCCAGCAGCTTGGTAGCAGGGTTCGACACCGGGGAGCTGTTTTTT. Translated, it gives CASSLVAGFDTGELFF.

This chain joins TRBV6-5 and TRBJ1-6; D ambiguous. The ends were cut back, 6 bases at V and 8 bases at J, with 17 bases in the middle. The germline V gene has CDR1 MNHEY and CDR2 SVGAGI. The CDR3 consists of 15 residues. The DNA for the CDR3 is TGTGCCAGCAGACCACGGGGAATGGGTTATTCACCCCTCCACTTT. Translation gives CASRPRGMGYSPLHF.

The chain combines TRBV5-6 with TRBJ2-7; possibly TRBD2 for D (6 bases). The CDR3 is 14 amino acids. V was clipped by 4 bases and J by 3 bases, with 14 bases between them. Germline V gene data show CDR1 as SGHDT and CDR2 as YYEEEE. The CDR3 bases are TGTGCCAGCAGCGGGGGACTCAGAAACTACGAGCAGTACTTC. Translating gives CASSGGLRNYEQYF. Combining the CDR3 with reference TRBV5-6 and TRBJ2-7 gives the whole variable domain DAGVTQSPTHLIKTRGQQVTLRCSPKSGHDTVSWYQQALGQGPQFIFQYYEEEERQRGNFPDRFSGHQFPNYSSELNVNALLLGDSALYLCASSGGLRNYEQYFGPGTRLTVT.

V usage is TRBV28 and J usage is TRBJ1-5; 7 bases fit TRBD1. Trimming took 1 base from V and 5 from J; bases not matched to a gene: 2. CDR3 size: 14 residues. The germline V gene has CDR1 MDHEN and CDR2 SYDVKM. The CDR3 sequence: CASSLFTGDQPQHF. As DNA, the CDR3 is TGTGCCAGCAGTTTATTCACAGGGGATCAGCCCCAGCATTTT. The full variable domain, with the rest looked up from reference TRBV28 and TRBJ1-5, is DVKVTQSSRYLVKRTGEKVFLECVQDMDHENMFWYRQDPGLGLRLIYFSYDVKMKEKGDIPEGYSVSREKKERFSLILESASTNQTSMYLCASSLFTGDQPQHFGDGTRLSIL.

V gene TRBV9 combines with J gene TRBJ1-2, with D perhaps matching TRBD1 (5 bases). Looked up from germline, CDR1 is SGDLS and CDR2 is YYNGEE. The CDR3 has 15 residues. V lost 0 bases to trimming and J lost 3 bases, with 12 bases between them. CDR3 nucleotide sequence: TGTGCCAGCAGCGTAGACGGGCGGGGGGACTATGGCTACACCTTC. It specifies CASSVDGRGDYGYTF.

The chain recombines TRBV30 with TRBJ1-5, with 7 bases that match TRBD1. The CDR3 totals 14 residues. V lost 7 bases to trimming and J lost 6 bases; unmatched junction nucleotides: 12. The germline V gene has CDR1 GTSNPN and CDR2 SVGIG (reference sequence). CDR3 sequence reads: CASETGTFGQPQHF. The CDR3 nucleotides read TGTGCCTCGGAGACAGGGACGTTCGGTCAGCCCCAGCATTTT.

The rearrangement links TRBV9 to TRBJ2-3, with TRBD1 identical over 7 bases. Germline V gene sequence: CDR1 SGDLS, CDR2 YYNGEE. The CDR3 is made up of 15 amino acids. After removal of 4 bases from V and 6 bases from J, the junction contained 11 bases not matched to a gene. The DNA of the CDR3 is TGTGCCAGCAGCACCCATCAAGGGGGCATCGATACGCAGTATTTT. Protein product: CASSTHQGGIDTQYF.

The V and J genes are TRBV7-8 and TRBJ2-5, with a weak D call TRBD2 (5 bases). This CDR3 is built from 15 residues. Per the germline V gene, CDR1 is SGHVS and CDR2 is FQNEAQ. The V end was cut by 4 bases, the J end by 0 bases, with 12 bases between. CDR3 residues: CASSSSRVYQETQYF. CDR3 bases: TGTGCCAGCAGCTCCTCGAGGGTGTACCAAGAGACCCAGTACTTC.

This clone was counted a single time. The chain has TRBV11-2 and TRBJ2-7; D perhaps matches TRBD2 (6 bases). Germline V gene sequence: CDR1 SGHAT, CDR2 FQNNGV. V lost 5 bases and J 6 bases, leaving 17 bases between the germline ends. The CDR3 totals 14 residues. CDR3 nucleotide sequence: TGTGCCAGCAGCCCCCCGGGACTCTGGGCCGAGCAGTACTTC. Protein sequence: CASSPPGLWAEQYF.